A selection of T cell receptor beta chains follows, all from one sample in a study of cytotoxic CD8 clonotypes in ibrutinib-treated CLL. The method was immunoSEQ multiplex PCR; TCRdb's version includes in-frame clones alone and lacks a portion of them. The sample gives around 140,000 clones, 80% to 90% of which show up once; about 2% is in the top ten. The material sequenced was PBMCs, taken after 24 months of ibrutinib treatment. The receptors were sampled from a human donor with chronic lymphocytic leukemia. CDR3s include the opening cysteine and the closing phenylalanine or tryptophan. D genes are given only for firm matches. Some rows have no size entry. The others give once, few or many, or a class for an expanded clone.

d_call,clone_size,cdr3_length,v_call,j_call,cdr3_nt,cdr3_aa
NA,NA,15,TRBV9,TRBJ1-6,TGTGCCAGCAGCCCCCAAGGCTTAGGTAATTCACCCCTCCACTTT,CASSPQGLGNSPLHF
NA,NA,13,TRBV18,TRBJ1-1,TGTGCCAGCTCGCATGGTAGCGGCACTGAAGCTTTCTTT,CASSHGSGTEAFF
NA,NA,14,TRBV7-9,TRBJ2-1,TGTGCCAGCAGCTTAAGAGGGGATTTCTATGAGCAGTTCTTC,CASSLRGDFYEQFF
NA,NA,14,TRBV6-5,TRBJ2-5,TGTGCCAGCAGAAGCTTAGCGGCCCAAGAGACCCAGTACTTC,CASRSLAAQETQYF
NA,NA,15,TRBV6-1,TRBJ1-1,TGTGCCAGCAGTCTACGGACAAACAGGAACACTGAAGCTTTCTTT,CASSLRTNRNTEAFF
NA,NA,13,TRBV27,TRBJ2-1,TGTGCCAGCAGGGCCCAGAATTACAATGAGCAGTTCTTC,CASRAQNYNEQFF
NA,once,16,TRBV7-2,TRBJ2-1,TGTGCCAGCAGCCGACCGGGACGGAGCTCCTACAATGAGCAGTTCTTC,CASSRPGRSSYNEQFF
NA,NA,15,TRBV18,TRBJ1-4,TGTGCCAGCTCACCGGGAGAAGGGGCGGGTGAAAAACTGTTTTTT,CASSPGEGAGEKLFF
NA,NA,13,TRBV18,TRBJ1-1,TGTGCCAGCTCACGTTACAAGGACACTGAAGCTTTCTTT,CASSRYKDTEAFF
TRBD2,NA,14,TRBV5-1,TRBJ2-7,TGCGCCAGCAGCTCCGTAGCGGGGGGTGACGAGCAGTACTTC,CASSSVAGGDEQYF
TRBD2,NA,19,TRBV4-2,TRBJ2-1,TGTGCCAGCAGCCAACTAGCGGGGGGAAGAGCTAGCGCCTACAATGAGCAGTTCTTC,CASSQLAGGRASAYNEQFF
TRBD1,once,15,TRBV28,TRBJ1-5,TGTGCCAGCAGTTCAGCCGACAGGGGGGTGTCGCCCCAGCATTTT,CASSSADRGVSPQHF
NA,NA,16,TRBV9,TRBJ2-3,TGTGCCAGCAGCGTAGGGCAGCCGAACTACACAGATACGCAGTATTTT,CASSVGQPNYTDTQYF
NA,NA,15,TRBV7-2,TRBJ2-6,TGTGCCAGCAGTTCGGGCGTCTCTGGGGCCAACGTCCTGACTTTC,CASSSGVSGANVLTF
NA,NA,13,TRBV2,TRBJ2-7,TGTGCCAGCATTCTTGAAGGGAGGAGCGAGCAGTACTTC,CASILEGRSEQYF
TRBD1,once,16,TRBV2,TRBJ1-3,TGTGCCAGCAGTGAAGCGAGGGACAGGGGATCCAGGACCATATATTTT,CASSEARDRGSRTIYF
TRBD1,NA,15,TRBV10-3,TRBJ1-5,TGTGCCATCAGCGAGGAGGGACAGGGGAAACAGCCCCAGCATTTT,CAISEEGQGKQPQHF
NA,NA,11,TRBV20-1,TRBJ2-1,TGCAGTGCTAGATCAAGCAGTGAGCAGTTCTTC,CSARSSSEQFF
TRBD2,NA,15,TRBV9,TRBJ2-2,TGTGCCAGCAGCGGTAGCGGGGGGGACACCGGGGAGCTGTTTTTT,CASSGSGGDTGELFF
NA,once,13,TRBV15,TRBJ1-5,TGTGCCACCAGCAGAGATACAGGGCAGCCCCAGCATTTT,CATSRDTGQPQHF
NA,NA,12,TRBV7-9,TRBJ2-7,TGTGCCAGCAGCCGAGCCAGAGGCGAGCAGTACTTC,CASSRARGEQYF
TRBD1,NA,14,TRBV19,TRBJ1-2,TGTGCCAGTAGTGTCCGACAGGGCGGGAGAGGCTACACCTTC,CASSVRQGGRGYTF
NA,NA,14,TRBV6-5,TRBJ2-2,TGTGCCAGCAGTTACTCAGGGGGAGCCGGGGAGCTGTTTTTT,CASSYSGGAGELFF
NA,NA,17,TRBV5-1,TRBJ1-1,TGCGCCAGCAGCTTGGGTCTTCAAAGGTGGTTGAACACTGAAGCTTTCTTT,CASSLGLQRWLNTEAFF
NA,NA,12,TRBV28,TRBJ1-2,TGTGCCAGCGAGAGGGCCGGCTATGGCTACACCTTC,CASERAGYGYTF
NA,NA,13,TRBV6-1,TRBJ2-2,TGTGCCAGCGAGCTAGGAATGACCGGGGAGCTGTTTTTT,CASELGMTGELFF
NA,NA,11,TRBV6-1,TRBJ2-7,TGTGCCACCGGACAGTCCTACGAGCAGTACTTC,CATGQSYEQYF
NA,once,15,TRBV9,TRBJ2-3,TGTGCCAGCAGCCCTGATGGGGGGGCCGTAAATACGCAGTATTTT,CASSPDGGAVNTQYF
NA,NA,16,TRBV6-1,TRBJ2-1,TGTGCCAGCAGTGCGCAACCTAGCGTCTCCTACAATGAGCAGTTCTTC,CASSAQPSVSYNEQFF
TRBD2,few,15,TRBV7-3,TRBJ2-1,TGTGCCAGCAGCCCGCCCGGGACTAGCGTCGATGAGCAGTTCTTC,CASSPPGTSVDEQFF
NA,NA,17,TRBV30,TRBJ1-2,TGTGCCTGGAGTGCCCCGGGGAGGACTAGGATTAGCTATGGCTACACCTTC,CAWSAPGRTRISYGYTF
NA,NA,14,TRBV19,TRBJ1-1,TGTGCCAGTAGTAGGTATTTGGGGATCACTGAAGCTTTCTTT,CASSRYLGITEAFF
NA,NA,16,TRBV11-2,TRBJ1-2,TGTGCCAGCAGTCAAAACAGGGTCAGCGGGAACTATGGCTACACCTTC,CASSQNRVSGNYGYTF
TRBD1,NA,16,TRBV7-2,TRBJ1-1,TGTGCCAGCAGCTTACCTAACAGGGGGCGTTACGCTGAAGCTTTCTTT,CASSLPNRGRYAEAFF
TRBD2,NA,16,TRBV5-1,TRBJ2-3,TGCGCCAGCAGCCCTGGGACTAGCGGGGGCACAGATACGCAGTATTTT,CASSPGTSGGTDTQYF
NA,NA,16,TRBV6-5,TRBJ2-7,TGTGCCAGCAGTTACTCGATTGGGGCCTTCGCTTACGAGCAGTACTTC,CASSYSIGAFAYEQYF
NA,NA,13,TRBV7-8,TRBJ1-1,TGTGCCAGCAACTCGTCAAGGGGGAGTGAAGCTTTCTTT,CASNSSRGSEAFF
NA,NA,14,TRBV9,TRBJ1-5,TGTGCCAGCAGCGCGAACACGGGCAATCAGCCCCAGCATTTT,CASSANTGNQPQHF